What follows describes a single TCR beta chain. Antigen specificity is unknown. The identical CDR3 is also encoded by other nucleotide sequences in the sample. Caucasian adults residing in Nashville, Tennessee made up all the donors. CD4+ cell separation produced CD45RA+ naive and CD45RA-negative memory subsets. This specimen comes from a study of shared clonotypes between healthy human individuals. Broader study findings: It was expected that sequencing depth would affect clonotype sharing among donors.

Data came from immunoSEQ multiplex PCR; TCRdb stores just in-frame clones and leaves some out. The profile covers 980,000 or so clones, with 70% to 85% appearing a single time and around 1.4% taken by the ten largest. Input material: memory CD4+ T cells sorted from blood. The sample's subset: CD45RA-negative fraction. The receptor comes from a man aged 18-30 years in good health.

CDR3 in DNA: TGCAGCGGAGGTTACACTGAAGCTTTCTTT. Amino acid sequence: CSGGYTEAFF. The V gene is TRBV29-1, the J gene TRBJ1-1; D gene ambiguous. The CDR3 is 10 residues long. V shed 7 bases and J shed 3 bases, with 6 bases lying between them. CDR1 SQVTM and CDR2 ANQGSEA come from the germline V gene. The full variable domain, rest sourced from reference TRBV29-1 and TRBJ1-1, is SAVISQKPSRDICQRGTSLTIQCQVDSQVTMMFWYRQQPGQSLTLIATANQGSEATYESGFVIDKFPISRPNLTFSTLTVSNMSPEDSSIYLCSGGYTEAFFGQGTRLTVV.